One sample yielded the 4 T cell receptor beta chains listed below, sequenced in a study of T cells in Graves' hyperthyroidism and ophthalmopathy. Authors of the study amplified TCR beta CDR3 regions from RNA transcripts. TCR CDR3 underwent first-round RT-PCR with the HTBI primer set. Via MiXCR, TCRdb re-called the multiplex PCR reads, giving one row per CDR3 protein. Here the sample spans roughly 740,000 distinct CDR3 sequences, roughly 15% being singletons. The sequenced material came from blood. Source of these receptors: a young man with Graves' hyperthyroidism.

V and J are TRBV29-1 and TRBJ2-3; D perhaps matches TRBD1 (6 bases). The length of the CDR3 is 16 residues. CDR1 is SQVTM, CDR2 ANQGSEA, per germline. With 4 bases removed from V and 1 base from J, the gap between germline ends came to 18 bases. This CDR3 reads CSVVHGTFGGTDTQYF. The CDR3 coding sequence is TGCAGCGTTGTCCACGGGACATTCGGAGGCACAGATACGCAGTATTTT.

The rearrangement links TRBV9 to TRBJ1-2, with 8 nucleotides matching TRBD1. V was pared by 0 bases and J by 2 bases, with 3 bases of the junction left unmatched. CDR1 and CDR2 (germline): SGDLS, YYNGEE. The CDR3 is 15 amino acids. CDR3 DNA: TGTGCCAGCAGCGTAGAACAGGGGGTAAACTATGGCTACACCTTC. Translation: CASSVEQGVNYGYTF.

This clonotype was found a few times. The V call is TRBV5-5, the J call TRBJ2-7; D possibly corresponds to TRBD1 (6 bases). Trimming removed 8 bases from V and 1 base from J, with 19 bases in between. Germline CDR1 reads SGHKS; CDR2 reads YYEKEE (reference sequence). The CDR3 runs 15 residues. The CDR3 nucleotides read TGTGCCAGTACGGGAAGCCAGGGGAAGTCCTACGAGCAGTACTTC. Its protein product is CASTGSQGKSYEQYF.

This clonotype was seen only a few times. One end of the junction is discordant with germline, which a read error may explain. The V and J genes are TRBV28 and TRBJ2-5; possibly TRBD2 for D (6 bases). This CDR3 has 15 amino acids. Germline V CDR1 and CDR2: MDHEN, SYDVKM. The CDR3 DNA sequence: TGTGCCGGCAGTGGCCTCGGGGGTGCGTATGCGACCCAGTACTTC. It translates to CAGSGLGGAYATQYF. The entire variable domain, with the rest obtained from reference TRBV28 and TRBJ2-5, is as follows: DVKVTQSSRYLVKRTGEKVFLECVQDMDHENMFWYRQDPGLGLRLIYFSYDVKMKEKGDIPEGYSVSREKKERFSLILESASTNQTSMYLCAGSGLGGAYATQYFGPGTRLLVL.